The T cell receptor (beta chain) under discussion was sequenced for a study of beta chain features in type 1 diabetes. Study outcomes and limitations: The study found moderately but significantly shorter TCRB CDR3s in all four CD4+ subsets of Type 1 diabetes patients.

Sequencing targeted expressed TCRB transcripts, as all isolated RNA had been reverse transcribed. Mean read depth for naive, central memory and regulatory T cell samples was some 3.8 million reads. Sequencing was performed with immunoSEQ multiplex PCR; in TCRdb, only in-frame clones are kept and a portion is missing. The table lists over 200,000 clones, roughly 11% of them singletons. The CDR3 loop spans 15 amino acids. The ends were cut back, 0 bases at V and 2 bases at J, with 9 bases in the middle. The germline CDR1 and CDR2 sequences are SGHTA and FQGNSA. In its sample, this clone was seen a few times. No antigen is known for it.

The chain employs TRBV7-2 and TRBJ2-3; a weak D match, TRBD1 (6 bases). The TCR sequence derives from a man younger than 40 with type 1 diabetes. The sequencing sample was made of naive CD4+ T cells from blood. The CDR3 sequence is CASSLAQGYTDTQYF. The CDR3 DNA reads as TGTGCCAGCAGCTTAGCACAGGGATACACAGATACGCAGTATTTT.